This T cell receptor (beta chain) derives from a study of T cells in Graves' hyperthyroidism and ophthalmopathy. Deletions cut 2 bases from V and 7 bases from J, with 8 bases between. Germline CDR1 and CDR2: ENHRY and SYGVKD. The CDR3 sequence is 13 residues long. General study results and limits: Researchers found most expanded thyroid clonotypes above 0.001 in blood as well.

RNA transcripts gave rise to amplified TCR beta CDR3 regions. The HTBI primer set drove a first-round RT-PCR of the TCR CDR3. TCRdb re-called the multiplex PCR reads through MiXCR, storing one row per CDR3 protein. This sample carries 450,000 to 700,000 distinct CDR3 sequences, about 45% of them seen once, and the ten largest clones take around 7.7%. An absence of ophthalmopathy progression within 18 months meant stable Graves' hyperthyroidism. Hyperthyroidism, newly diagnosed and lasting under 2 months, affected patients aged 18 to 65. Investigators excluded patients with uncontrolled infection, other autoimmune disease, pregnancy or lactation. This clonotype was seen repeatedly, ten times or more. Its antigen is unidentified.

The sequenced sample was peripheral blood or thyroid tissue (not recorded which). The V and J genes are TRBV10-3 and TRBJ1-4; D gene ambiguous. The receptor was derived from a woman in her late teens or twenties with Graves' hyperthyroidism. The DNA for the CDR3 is TGTGCCATCAGTGAGGGGAATGGTGAAAAACTGTTTTTT. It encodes CAISEGNGEKLFF.